The rows below give T cell receptor beta chains drawn from one sample of a study of blood T cell repertoires in COVID-19. Sequenced by immunoSEQ multiplex PCR; TCRdb stores in-frame clones only, minus some. The data contain approximately 200,000 clones, roughly 88% of them singletons. The sample taken for sequencing was PBMCs or T cells enriched from blood (not recorded which). The receptor set was obtained from a woman aged 25 to 45 who had been exposed to COVID-19. Each CDR3 is given with its conserved first and last residue. The D gene is left open where the match is weak. Some rows mark clone size as missing; the rest say once, few, many or name a class of expanded clone.

D gene	J gene	clone size	V gene	CDR3 DNA	CDR3 protein
.	TRBJ2-3	.	TRBV11-2	TGTGCCAGCAGCTTAGATGCAGGAGACAGAACACAAGATACGCAGTATTTT	CASSLDAGDRTQDTQYF
TRBD1	TRBJ1-1	.	TRBV27	TGTGCCAGCAGCCACCGACAGGGGGCGGTGAAAGCTTTCTTT	CASSHRQGAVKAFF
.	TRBJ2-7	.	TRBV5-1	TGCGCCAGCAGTCCGGGCACAGGCCCTGCCTCCTACGAGCAGTACTTC	CASSPGTGPASYEQYF
.	TRBJ1-4	once	TRBV29-1	TGCAGCGTGACCGGGGGGTCAACTAATGAAAAACTGTTTTTT	CSVTGGSTNEKLFF
.	TRBJ2-7	few	TRBV5-4	TGTGCCAGCAGCGGGCCCCAACCTTCCTACGAGCAGTACTTC	CASSGPQPSYEQYF
.	TRBJ2-5	.	TRBV7-8	TGTGCCAGCAGCGCCAAACGCCTCAGAGAGACCCAGTACTTC	CASSAKRLRETQYF
.	TRBJ2-7	.	TRBV27	TGTGCCAGCGGTATTAAGAAGATCGGACAGACCTACGAGCAGTACTTC	CASGIKKIGQTYEQYF
.	TRBJ2-3	.	TRBV4-1	TGCGCCAGCAGCCAAGATTGGCAGGCGGGGGATACGCAGTATTTT	CASSQDWQAGDTQYF
.	TRBJ2-7	.	TRBV19	TGTGCCAGTAGTAGGGCGGGGACCTACGAGCAGTACTTC	CASSRAGTYEQYF
.	TRBJ2-2	.	TRBV23-1	TGCGCCAGCAGTCCAACCTTTTACGCCCCCACAGGGACCCCTTGGAACACCGGGGAGCTGTTTTTT	CASSPTFYAPTGTPWNTGELFF
.	TRBJ1-4	once	TRBV3-1/TRBV3-2	TGTGCCAGCAGCCAAGTTGCGGAATGGACAGTTGATGAAAAACTGTTTTTT	CASSQVAEWTVDEKLFF
.	TRBJ2-7	.	TRBV6-5	TGTGCCAGCAGTTACTCATGGGGGACTTGGGACGAGCAGTACTTC	CASSYSWGTWDEQYF
TRBD2	TRBJ2-7	.	TRBV10-3	TGTGCCATCAGTGAGGGGTCTGGCGGGAGATCCTACGAGCAGTACTTC	CAISEGSGGRSYEQYF
TRBD2	TRBJ2-1	once	TRBV18	TGTGCCAGCTCACCACTGATTTTCAGCGGGAGCTACAATGAGCAGTTCTTC	CASSPLIFSGSYNEQFF
.	TRBJ2-7	once	TRBV27	TGTGCCAGTTCGGTCCAGACAGGAGAGATGTACGAGCAGTACTTC	CASSVQTGEMYEQYF
.	TRBJ1-2	.	TRBV25-1	TGTGCCAGCAGTGAAGGAGGGGTTAGTGGCTACACCTTC	CASSEGGVSGYTF
.	TRBJ1-1	.	TRBV19	TGTGCCAGTAGTATACAGGGGCGCCTCATGAACACTGAAGCTTTCTTT	CASSIQGRLMNTEAFF
TRBD2	TRBJ2-7	.	TRBV5-1	TGCGCCAGCAGCTTGACTAGCGGGAGATTATACGAGCAGTACTTC	CASSLTSGRLYEQYF
.	TRBJ1-5	.	TRBV27	TGTGCCAGCAGTTCCTCCAGGGACAATCAGCCCCAGCATTTT	CASSSSRDNQPQHF
.	TRBJ2-2	.	TRBV12-5	TGTGCTAGTGGTTTGGGGGTCAGGGGATTCGGGGAGCTGTTTTTT	CASGLGVRGFGELFF
.	TRBJ1-1	.	TRBV7-9	TGTGCCAGCAGCGAGAGATTACAGATGAACACTGAAGCTTTCTTT	CASSERLQMNTEAFF
.	TRBJ1-6	.	TRBV2	TGTGCCAGCACTCAGGGGAGGGTGGTAGCTTCACCCCTCCACTTT	CASTQGRVVASPLHF
.	TRBJ1-1	.	TRBV6-5	TGTGCCAGCAGTTACAGGACAGTCATGAACACTGAAGCTTTCTTT	CASSYRTVMNTEAFF
.	TRBJ1-4	few	TRBV6-5	TGTGCCAGCAGTTACGACTATGCAACTAATGAAAAACTGTTTTTT	CASSYDYATNEKLFF
TRBD1	TRBJ1-5	.	TRBV19	TGTGCCAGTAGTACCGGGACAGGGCGCCAGCCCCAGCATTTT	CASSTGTGRQPQHF
.	TRBJ1-5	.	TRBV19	TGTGCCAGCTTAGGGGGAGCCACCAATCAGCCCCAGCATTTT	CASLGGATNQPQHF
.	TRBJ2-2	once	TRBV19	TGTGCCAGTAGCGGGATGGGCGGGGAGCTGTTTTTT	CASSGMGGELFF
TRBD1	TRBJ2-3	.	TRBV9	TGTGCCAGCAGCGGAACGGGACAGGGGGCATCAGATACGCAGTATTTT	CASSGTGQGASDTQYF
TRBD1	TRBJ1-2	.	TRBV7-3	TGTGCCAGCAGCCCACAACAGGGGGCGACCTATGGCTACACCTTC	CASSPQQGATYGYTF
TRBD2	TRBJ2-7	.	TRBV5-1	TGCGCCAGCAGCTTCTTTCCGGGACTAGCGGGTGGGAACGAGCAGTACTTC	CASSFFPGLAGGNEQYF
TRBD1	TRBJ2-7	.	TRBV15	TGTGCCACCAGCAGGTCACCGACAGGGAACTACGAGCAGTACTTC	CATSRSPTGNYEQYF
TRBD1	TRBJ1-2	.	TRBV29-1	TGCAGCGTTGATGCGCAGGGGGGCAACTATGGCTACACCTTC	CSVDAQGGNYGYTF
TRBD2	TRBJ2-7	.	TRBV6-4	TGTGCCAGCAGTGATATCTCCCCCCGGGGTAGCGGGAAGAACTACGAGCAGTACTTC	CASSDISPRGSGKNYEQYF
TRBD2	TRBJ2-2	.	TRBV7-6	TGTGCCAGCAGCCGGCCTAGCGGAGGAAACACCGGGGAGCTGTTTTTT	CASSRPSGGNTGELFF
TRBD2	TRBJ2-2	once	TRBV28	TGTGCCAGCAGTCCTTGGGCTGGAGGGAGGGCTAGCGGCACCGGGGAGCTGTTTTTT	CASSPWAGGRASGTGELFF
.	TRBJ2-2	.	TRBV5-1	TGCGCCAGCGCCTTAAAAACAGGGAACACCGGGGAGCTGTTTTTT	CASALKTGNTGELFF
.	TRBJ1-1	.	TRBV9	TGTGCCAGCAGCGCCATTACAACGAACACTGAAGCTTTCTTT	CASSAITTNTEAFF
TRBD1	TRBJ1-1	.	TRBV4-1	TGCGCCAGCAGCCGATACAGGGGGGGCACTGAAGCTTTCTTT	CASSRYRGGTEAFF
.	TRBJ1-2	.	TRBV12-3/TRBV12-4	TGTGCCAGCAGTTATCAGGGAACTGGCTACACCTTC	CASSYQGTGYTF
.	TRBJ1-2	.	TRBV6-1	TGTGCCAGCAGTGAAGCGTATAGGAGGGCCGACTATGGCTACACCTTC	CASSEAYRRADYGYTF
.	TRBJ2-2	.	TRBV5-1	TGCGCCAGCAGACTTTCCGGGGAGCTGTTTTTT	CASRLSGELFF
.	TRBJ2-5	.	TRBV5-4	TGTGCCAGCAGCTTGGCCAGGAACCAGAAGAAGACCCAGTACTTC	CASSLARNQKKTQYF
.	TRBJ1-6	few	TRBV4-1	TGCGCCAGCAGCCAAGGGAGGGGCCCCTATAATTCACCCCTCCACTTT	CASSQGRGPYNSPLHF
TRBD1	TRBJ1-2	.	TRBV28	TGTGCCAGCAGCGTCCCCCTCGGACAGGTCAACTATGGCTACACCTTC	CASSVPLGQVNYGYTF